This T cell receptor beta chain was identified during a study of blood T cell repertoires in COVID-19. Study-wide background: COVID-19 samples, acute and convalescent, were from the United States, Italy and Spain.

In Seattle, patients joined the study during active infection and were tracked longitudinally. Per the original data handling: Cell counts per sample came from amplifying reference gene primers. Sequenced by immunoSEQ multiplex PCR; TCRdb stores in-frame clones only, minus some. Clonal size and the V and J genes are those of that table, whereas D and trimming came from the DNA. The data hold over 200,000 clones, with more than 75% observed a single time. The specimen sequenced was peripheral blood. The TCR sequence derives from a man between 45 and 60 years old with COVID-19, enrolled during active disease.

The CDR3 DNA is TGTGCCAGCAGCTTCCTCACCCCCGACAGGGGGCTATACAATGAGCAGTTCTTC. Protein: CASSFLTPDRGLYNEQFF. The rearrangement uses TRBV11-2 and TRBJ2-1; 10 nucleotides match TRBD1. The CDR3 is 18 amino acids. Germline V gives CDR1 SGHAT, CDR2 FQNNGV. V dropped 3 bases and J dropped 4; count of bases not matched to a gene: 12.